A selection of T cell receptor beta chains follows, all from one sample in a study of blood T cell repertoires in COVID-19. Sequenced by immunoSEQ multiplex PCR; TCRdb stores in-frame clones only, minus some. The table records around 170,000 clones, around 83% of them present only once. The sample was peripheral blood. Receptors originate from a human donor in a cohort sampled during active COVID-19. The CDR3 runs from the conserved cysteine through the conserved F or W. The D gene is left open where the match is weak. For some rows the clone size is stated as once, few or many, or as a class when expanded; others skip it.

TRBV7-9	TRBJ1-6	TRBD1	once	TGTGCCAGCAGCCAGACAGGGGGCGGTTCACCCCTCCACTTT	CASSQTGGGSPLHF
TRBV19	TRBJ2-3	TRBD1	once	TGTGCCAGTAGTTATACAGGGGGCGGCGCAGATACGCAGTATTTT	CASSYTGGGADTQYF
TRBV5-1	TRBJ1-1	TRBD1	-	TGCGCCAGCAGCGCCCTGACAGGGCGGAACACTGAAGCTTTCTTT	CASSALTGRNTEAFF
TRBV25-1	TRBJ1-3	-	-	TGTGCCAGCACACAAGCGAACTCTGGAAACACCATATATTTT	CASTQANSGNTIYF
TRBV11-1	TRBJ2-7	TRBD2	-	TGTGCCAGCAGCCGAGGGACTAGCGGACCCTACGAGCAGTACTTC	CASSRGTSGPYEQYF
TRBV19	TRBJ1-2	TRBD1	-	TGTGCCAGTAGTATCGGGGGACAGGAGAATAACTATGGCTACACCTTC	CASSIGGQENNYGYTF
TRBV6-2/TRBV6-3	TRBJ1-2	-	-	TGTGCCAGCAGTTACTCAGGAGGAAACCTCGACTATGGCTACACCTTC	CASSYSGGNLDYGYTF
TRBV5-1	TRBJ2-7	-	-	TGCGCCAGCAGCACAGGGACCCTCGGACACGAGCAGTACTTC	CASSTGTLGHEQYF
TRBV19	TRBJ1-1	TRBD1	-	TGTGCCAGTAGTCCGCGGACAGGGGGGAACACTGAAGCTTTCTTT	CASSPRTGGNTEAFF
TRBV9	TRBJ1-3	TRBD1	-	TGTGCCAGCAGCCCGACAGGGGTTGGAAACACCATATATTTT	CASSPTGVGNTIYF
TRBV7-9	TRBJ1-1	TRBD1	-	TGTGCCAGCAGCTCTACAGGGGTCACTGAAGCTTTCTTT	CASSSTGVTEAFF
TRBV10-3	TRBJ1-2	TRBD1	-	TGTGCCATCAGTGAGCCGGTGACAGGGAGCTATGGCTACACCTTC	CAISEPVTGSYGYTF
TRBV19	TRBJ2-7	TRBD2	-	TGTGCCAGTAGTACTAGCGGGAGAACCCCCTACGAGCAGTACTTC	CASSTSGRTPYEQYF
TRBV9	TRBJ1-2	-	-	TGTGCCAGCAGCGTAGCAGCCGAGGGCTATGGCTACACCTTC	CASSVAAEGYGYTF
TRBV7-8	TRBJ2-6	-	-	TGTGCCAGCAGCTTACGCGGAGGTGGGGCCAACGTCCTGACTTTC	CASSLRGGGANVLTF
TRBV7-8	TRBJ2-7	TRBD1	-	TGTGCCAGCAGCCCCCCCGGGACAGGCTCCTACGAGCAGTACTTC	CASSPPGTGSYEQYF
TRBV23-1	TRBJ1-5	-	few	TGCGCCAGCTCTAATCAGCCCCAGCATTTT	CASSNQPQHF